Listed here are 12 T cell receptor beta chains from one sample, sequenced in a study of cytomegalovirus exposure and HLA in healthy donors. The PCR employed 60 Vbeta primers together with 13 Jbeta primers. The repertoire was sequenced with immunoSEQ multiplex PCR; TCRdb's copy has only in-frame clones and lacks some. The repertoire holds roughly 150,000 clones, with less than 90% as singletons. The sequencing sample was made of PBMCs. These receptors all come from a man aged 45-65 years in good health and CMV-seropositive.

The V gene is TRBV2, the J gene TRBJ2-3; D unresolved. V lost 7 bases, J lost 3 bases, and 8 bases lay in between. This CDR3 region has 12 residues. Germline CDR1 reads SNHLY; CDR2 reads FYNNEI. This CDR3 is CASTPRTDTQYF. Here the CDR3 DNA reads TGTGCCAGCACCCCTAGAACAGATACGCAGTATTTT.

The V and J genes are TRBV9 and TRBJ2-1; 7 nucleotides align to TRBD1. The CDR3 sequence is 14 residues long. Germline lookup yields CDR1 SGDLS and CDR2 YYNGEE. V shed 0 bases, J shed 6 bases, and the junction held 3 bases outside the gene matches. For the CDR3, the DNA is TGTGCCAGCAGCGTAGTAGAGGGGGCCAATGAGCAGTTCTTC. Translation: CASSVVEGANEQFF.

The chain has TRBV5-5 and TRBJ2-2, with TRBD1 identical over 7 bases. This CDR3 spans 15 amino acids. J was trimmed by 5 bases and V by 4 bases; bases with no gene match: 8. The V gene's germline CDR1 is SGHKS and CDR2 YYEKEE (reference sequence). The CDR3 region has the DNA TGTGCCAGCAGCACCTACGACAGGGCAACCGGGGAGCTGTTTTTT. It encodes CASSTYDRATGELFF. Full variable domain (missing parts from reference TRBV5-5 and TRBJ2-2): DAGVTQSPTHLIKTRGQQVTLRCSPISGHKSVSWYQQVLGQGPQFIFQYYEKEERGRGNFPDRFSARQFPNYSSELNVNALLLGDSALYLCASSTYDRATGELFFGEGSRLTVL.

CDR3 bases: TGTGCCACCAGCAGAGTTGGCCTAGGATCAGATACGCAGTATTTT. The encoded protein is CATSRVGLGSDTQYF. This rearrangement joins TRBV15 to TRBJ2-3; D is unclear. V was trimmed by 1 base and J by 4 bases, leaving 12 bases between them. Looked up from germline, CDR1 is LNHNV and CDR2 is YYDKDF (reference sequence). This CDR3 region has 15 residues.

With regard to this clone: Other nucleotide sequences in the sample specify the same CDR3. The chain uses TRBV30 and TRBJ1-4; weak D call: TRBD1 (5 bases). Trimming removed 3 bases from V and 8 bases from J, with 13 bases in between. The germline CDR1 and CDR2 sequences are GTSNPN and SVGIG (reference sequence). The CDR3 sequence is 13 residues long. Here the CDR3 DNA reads TGTGCCTGGAGCCAGGGACGGGGGGAAAAACTGTTTTTT. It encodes CAWSQGRGEKLFF.

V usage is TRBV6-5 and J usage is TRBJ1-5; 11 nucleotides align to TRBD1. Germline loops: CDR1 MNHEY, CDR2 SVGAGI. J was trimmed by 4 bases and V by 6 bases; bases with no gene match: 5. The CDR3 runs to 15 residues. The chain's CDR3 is CASSRGQGANQPQHF. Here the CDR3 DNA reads TGTGCCAGCAGCAGAGGACAGGGGGCAAATCAGCCCCAGCATTTT.

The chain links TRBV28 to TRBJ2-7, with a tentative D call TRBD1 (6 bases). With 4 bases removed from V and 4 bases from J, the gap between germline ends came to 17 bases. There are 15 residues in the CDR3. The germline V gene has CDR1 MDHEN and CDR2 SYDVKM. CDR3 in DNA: TGTGCCAGCAGTTCTCCACAGGGTTGGGCGTACGAGCAGTACTTC. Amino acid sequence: CASSSPQGWAYEQYF. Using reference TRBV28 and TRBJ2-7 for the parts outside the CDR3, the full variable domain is DVKVTQSSRYLVKRTGEKVFLECVQDMDHENMFWYRQDPGLGLRLIYFSYDVKMKEKGDIPEGYSVSREKKERFSLILESASTNQTSMYLCASSSPQGWAYEQYFGPGTRLTVT.

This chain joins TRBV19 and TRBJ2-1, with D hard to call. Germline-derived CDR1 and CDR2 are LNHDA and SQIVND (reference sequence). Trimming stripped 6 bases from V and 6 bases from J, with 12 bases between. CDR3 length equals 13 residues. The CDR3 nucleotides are TGTGCCAGTAGGTCGAGGAACTCCAATGAGCAGTTCTTC. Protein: CASRSRNSNEQFF.

The DNA for the CDR3 is TGTGCCAGCAGACAGGGCCACGAGCAGTACTTC. Amino acid sequence: CASRQGHEQYF. The gene calls are TRBV6-1 and TRBJ2-7, with a tentative D call TRBD1 (6 bases). This CDR3 spans 11 amino acids. V lost 6 bases to trimming and J lost 5 bases, with 8 bases between them. CDR1 is MNHNS and CDR2 is SASEGT in the germline V gene.

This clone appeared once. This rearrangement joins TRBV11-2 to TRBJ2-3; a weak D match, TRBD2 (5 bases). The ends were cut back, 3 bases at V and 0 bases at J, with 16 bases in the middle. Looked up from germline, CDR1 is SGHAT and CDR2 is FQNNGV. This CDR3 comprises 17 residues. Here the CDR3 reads CASSFLGGLSSTDTQYF. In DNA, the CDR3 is TGTGCCAGCAGCTTTCTTGGCGGACTGTCTAGCACAGATACGCAGTATTTT.

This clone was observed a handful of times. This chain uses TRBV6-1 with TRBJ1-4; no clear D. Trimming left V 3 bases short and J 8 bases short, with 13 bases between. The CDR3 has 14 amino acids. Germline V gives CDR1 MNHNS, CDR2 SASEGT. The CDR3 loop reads CASSEWSFNEKLFF. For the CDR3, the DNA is TGTGCCAGCAGTGAGTGGAGTTTTAACGAAAAACTGTTTTTT.

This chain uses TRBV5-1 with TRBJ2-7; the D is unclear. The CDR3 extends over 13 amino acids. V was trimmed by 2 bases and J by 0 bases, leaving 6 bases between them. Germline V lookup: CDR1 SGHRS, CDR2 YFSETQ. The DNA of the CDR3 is TGCGCCAGCAGCTTAGACAACTCCTACGAGCAGTACTTC. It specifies CASSLDNSYEQYF.